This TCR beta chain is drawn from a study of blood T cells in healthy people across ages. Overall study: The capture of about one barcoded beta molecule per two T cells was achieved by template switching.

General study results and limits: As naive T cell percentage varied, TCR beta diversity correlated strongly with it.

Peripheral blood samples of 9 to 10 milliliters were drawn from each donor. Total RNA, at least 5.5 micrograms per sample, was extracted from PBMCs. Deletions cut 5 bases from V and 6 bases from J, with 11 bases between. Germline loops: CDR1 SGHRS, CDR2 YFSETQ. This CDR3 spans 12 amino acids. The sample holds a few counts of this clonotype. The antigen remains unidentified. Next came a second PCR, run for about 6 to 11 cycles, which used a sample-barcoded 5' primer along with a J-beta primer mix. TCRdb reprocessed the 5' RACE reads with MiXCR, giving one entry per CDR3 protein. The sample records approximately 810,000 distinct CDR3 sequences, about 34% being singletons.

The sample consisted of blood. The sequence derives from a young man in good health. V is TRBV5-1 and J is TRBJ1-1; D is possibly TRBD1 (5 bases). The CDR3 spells CASRAQGPEAFF. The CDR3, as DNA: TGCGCCAGCAGAGCCCAGGGCCCTGAAGCTTTCTTT.